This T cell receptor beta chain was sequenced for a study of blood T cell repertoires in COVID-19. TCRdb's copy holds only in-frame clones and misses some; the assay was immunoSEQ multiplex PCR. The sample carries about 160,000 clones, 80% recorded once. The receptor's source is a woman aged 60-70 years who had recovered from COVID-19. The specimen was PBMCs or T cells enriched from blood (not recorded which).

CDR3 in DNA: TGTGCCAGCAGCGGAAGGACTAGCGGGGCCCCCACAGATACGCAGTATTTT. Translating gives CASSGRTSGAPTDTQYF. The chain recombines TRBV11-3 with TRBJ2-3, with 12 bases identical to TRBD2. The CDR3 is 17 amino acids. With 5 bases clipped from V and 2 bases from J, the junction kept 8 bases outside the gene matches. Per the germline V gene, CDR1 is SGHNT and CDR2 is YENEEA.